These T cell receptor beta chains were read from a single sample in a study of T cell responses to AZD1222 COVID-19 vaccine. Clones were sequenced by immunoSEQ multiplex PCR, and TCRdb holds only the in-frame ones, with some missing. Altogether 100,000 to 150,000 clones are present, 91% being singletons, with the ten largest covering approximately 2%. The material sequenced was peripheral blood, taken 28 days after the second AZD1222 dose. These TCRs come from an adult who received the AZD1222 COVID-19 vaccine. Both conserved end residues are part of each CDR3.

J: TRBJ2-4
V: TRBV6-1
CDR3: CASSATSGGTLKNIQYF

J: TRBJ1-2
V: TRBV7-9
CDR3: CASSLVGLNYGYTF

J: TRBJ2-3
V: TRBV7-3
CDR3: CASSSARTDTQYF

J: TRBJ2-1
V: TRBV4-1
CDR3: CASSQALAPYNEQFF

J: TRBJ2-1
V: TRBV7-2
CDR3: CASSWPGLAVPYNEQFF

J: TRBJ1-3
V: TRBV7-6
CDR3: CASSLRTASSGNTIYF

J: TRBJ1-2
V: TRBV20-1
CDR3: CSATDPGGADGYTF

J: TRBJ2-1
V: TRBV6-5
CDR3: CASSYGDRGLFEQFF

J: TRBJ1-5
V: TRBV30
CDR3: CAWSRGEGQPQHF

J: TRBJ1-1
V: TRBV11-3
CDR3: CASSLAGGRFTEAFF

J: TRBJ1-1
V: TRBV7-4
CDR3: CASSKDGQGVGDAEAFF

J: TRBJ1-1
V: TRBV12-3/TRBV12-4
CDR3: CASSLTGDTEAFF

J: TRBJ1-5
V: TRBV5-6
CDR3: CASSVGHLSNQPQHF

J: TRBJ1-4
V: TRBV5-1
CDR3: CASSLRPGQRNEKLFF

J: TRBJ1-1
V: TRBV5-1
CDR3: CASSLVEGTEAFF

J: TRBJ1-2
V: TRBV19
CDR3: CASSLDRVGGYTF

J: TRBJ2-3
V: TRBV7-3
CDR3: CASSLTAGRELFSADTQYF

J: TRBJ2-7
V: TRBV6-4
CDR3: CASSDRVGGEQYF

J: TRBJ2-3
V: TRBV19
CDR3: CASSTGGGGPDTQYF

J: TRBJ1-3
V: TRBV18
CDR3: CASSPVTGTGNTIYF

J: TRBJ1-5
V: TRBV19
CDR3: CASKSLGRGGPQHF

J: TRBJ2-1
V: TRBV11-2
CDR3: CASSLEGDRDNEQFF

J: TRBJ1-2
V: TRBV27
CDR3: CASRGTGGGLEKGYTF

J: TRBJ1-4
V: TRBV5-1
CDR3: CASSLLRTGDEKLFF

J: TRBJ1-2
V: TRBV5-5
CDR3: CASSPGGANYGYTF

J: TRBJ2-3
V: TRBV2
CDR3: CASSEYVAGPSTQYF

J: TRBJ2-5
V: TRBV5-4
CDR3: CASSLSGETQYF

J: TRBJ2-2
V: TRBV19
CDR3: CASSRRGNTGELFF

J: TRBJ2-1
V: TRBV29-1
CDR3: CSVVTSGRLGEQFF

J: TRBJ2-1
V: TRBV3-1/TRBV3-2
CDR3: CASSQAGHSYNEQFF

J: TRBJ1-5
V: TRBV6-2/TRBV6-3
CDR3: CASSWTGGDQPQHF

J: TRBJ2-3
V: TRBV6-2/TRBV6-3
CDR3: CASSYASVGFDTQYF

J: TRBJ2-2
V: TRBV7-9
CDR3: CASSLARSPGQRNTGELFF

J: TRBJ1-1
V: TRBV3-1/TRBV3-2
CDR3: CASSFHEGTPNTEAFF

J: TRBJ2-1
V: TRBV7-9
CDR3: CASSARNSYNEQFF

J: TRBJ1-2
V: TRBV5-1
CDR3: CASSRDSAYGYTF

J: TRBJ2-5
V: TRBV9
CDR3: CASSPTLRETQYF

J: TRBJ1-4
V: TRBV27
CDR3: CASSQDWDHEKLFF

J: TRBJ2-2
V: TRBV7-9
CDR3: CASSSPRGAGRKSGELFF

J: TRBJ1-2
V: TRBV6-5
CDR3: CASMGTAGNYGYTF